This entry lists 11 T cell receptor beta chains sequenced from one sample in a study of radiotherapy plus CTLA-4 blockade in lung cancer. Sequenced by immunoSEQ multiplex PCR; TCRdb stores in-frame clones only, minus some. The sample records about 48,000 clones, 65% to 90% being singletons. Sequenced material: peripheral blood, taken from a patient treated with radiotherapy plus ipilimumab. Source of these receptors: a human donor with non-small cell lung cancer that progressed on radiotherapy plus ipilimumab. Some clones in this sample may be carry-over from other donors' samples.

A word on this clone: A read error may produce the germline difference seen at one junction end. CDR3 in DNA: TGTGCCAGCAGTCTTTACCCCGGACTAGCGGGAGCTCCCCATTTC. Residues: CASSLYPGLAGAPHF. This rearrangement joins TRBV27 to TRBJ2-7; 13 bases line up with TRBD2. Germline CDR1 reads MNHEY; CDR2 reads SMNVEV (reference sequence). The CDR3 consists of 15 residues.

The V gene is TRBV6-1, the J gene TRBJ2-1; D not resolved. V lost 7 bases, J lost 3 bases, and 13 bases lay in between. Germline V gene data show CDR1 as MNHNS and CDR2 as SASEGT. The CDR3 consists of 14 residues. The CDR3 here is CASKVARDYNEQFF. The CDR3 bases are TGTGCCAGCAAAGTAGCCAGAGACTACAATGAGCAGTTCTTC.

The chain couples TRBV6-5 to TRBJ1-1, with TRBD1 matching over 7 bases. The germline gives CDR1 MNHEY, CDR2 SVGAGI. J was trimmed by 1 base and V by 4 bases; bases with no gene match: 6. The CDR3 contains 15 residues. CDR3 sequence (DNA): TGTGCCAGCAGTTCTCGACAGGGCAGGAACACTGAAGCTTTCTTT. Translation gives CASSSRQGRNTEAFF.

The chain combines TRBV2 with TRBJ2-1, with unresolved D. The CDR3 has 13 amino acids. Germline CDR1 and CDR2: SNHLY and FYNNEI. The V end was cut by 8 bases, the J end by 1 base, with 9 bases between. The CDR3 protein is CASQTASYNEQFF. CDR3 DNA: TGTGCCAGCCAGACTGCATCCTACAATGAGCAGTTCTTC.

The chain joins TRBV6-5 to TRBJ2-5; TRBD1 is a possible D gene (6 bases). V was trimmed by 2 bases and J by 12 bases, leaving 10 bases between them. Per the germline V gene, CDR1 is MNHEY and CDR2 is SVGAGI. This CDR3 is 11 amino acids long. The CDR3 spells CASSYQGIEYF. For the CDR3, the DNA is TGTGCCAGCAGTTACCAGGGGATCGAGTACTTC.

The count of this clone is one. CDR3 DNA sequence: TGTGCCAGCAGTGACTCGGGAGAGGGGGTCTATGGCTACACCTTC. This codes for CASSDSGEGVYGYTF. The chain recombines TRBV6-4 with TRBJ1-2, with D perhaps matching TRBD1 (6 bases). The CDR3 runs to 15 residues. Germline V gives CDR1 MRHNA, CDR2 SNTAGT. Trimming left V 0 bases short and J 4 bases short, with 12 bases between.

The table lists this clone with a few counts. The CDR3: CASSLDLGGTSPLHF. CDR3 in DNA: TGTGCCAGCAGCTTAGATCTGGGGGGAACTTCACCCCTCCACTTT. The chain recombines TRBV7-8 with TRBJ1-6, with D perhaps TRBD1 (5 bases). The CDR3 length is 15 residues. Germline CDR1 and CDR2: SGHVS and FQNEAQ. Trimming shortened V by 1 base and J by 9 bases, and 13 bases separated the two germline ends.

This sequence joins TRBV7-2 and TRBJ2-1, with D maybe TRBD2 (7 bases). Trimming shortened V by 5 bases and J by 6 bases, and 20 bases separated the two germline ends. The CDR3 spans 16 residues. Germline V gene sequence: CDR1 SGHTA, CDR2 FQGNSA. CDR3 amino acids: CASSLEGGAPRNEQFF. CDR3 in DNA: TGTGCCAGCAGCCTAGAAGGGGGGGCCCCACGCAATGAGCAGTTCTTC.

The V gene is TRBV5-6, the J gene TRBJ2-1, with D possibly TRBD2 on 6 matching bases. V was trimmed by 4 bases and J by 6 bases, leaving 11 bases between them. The germline CDR1 and CDR2 sequences are SGHDT and YYEEEE. The CDR3 runs to 13 residues. The CDR3 here is CASSRVSGNEQFF. In DNA form, the CDR3 reads TGTGCCAGCAGCCGGGTTAGCGGCAATGAGCAGTTCTTC.

The chain employs TRBV7-9 and TRBJ2-1; tentative D call: TRBD1 (6 bases). Deletions cut 1 base from V and 6 bases from J, with 10 bases between. From germline, CDR1 is SEHNR and CDR2 FQNEAQ (reference sequence). CDR3 length: 14 residues. CDR3 residues: CASSLGSDSNEQFF. DNA of the CDR3: TGTGCCAGCAGCTTAGGATCGGACAGCAATGAGCAGTTCTTC.

The V gene is TRBV7-9, the J gene TRBJ2-1, with a weak D call TRBD2 (5 bases). Germline V gene lookup returns CDR1 SEHNR and CDR2 FQNEAQ (reference sequence). The CDR3 spans 13 residues. V lost 5 bases, J lost 9 bases, and 14 bases lay in between. CDR3 in amino acids: CASSISSWGEQFF. The CDR3 nucleotides are TGTGCCAGCAGCATATCTAGCTGGGGTGAGCAGTTCTTC.